This TCR beta chain stems from a study of OX40 agonist ivuxolimab in advanced cancers. Libraries were prepared by immunoSEQ multiplex PCR; TCRdb keeps only in-frame clonotypes and omits some of them. The sample lists roughly 89,000 clones; roughly 91% were seen once. Germline lookup yields CDR1 LGHNA and CDR2 YNFKEQ. V lost 1 base and J 8 bases, leaving 12 bases between the germline ends. The CDR3 runs 14 residues. The chain is built from TRBV4-2 and TRBJ2-1; TRBD1 or TRBD2 may be the D gene (5 bases each). This TCR derives from an adult with an advanced solid tumor such as melanoma, head and neck, liver or kidney cancer. The source material was CD4+ or CD8+ T cells sorted from blood, sampled in a trial of the OX40 agonist ivuxolimab. In DNA form, the CDR3 reads TGTGCCAGCAGCCAAGTGGGACGGGGAGATGAGCAGTTCTTC. Translation gives CASSQVGRGDEQFF.